The rows below give T cell receptor beta chains drawn from one sample of a study of cytomegalovirus exposure and HLA in healthy donors. Using immunoSEQ multiplex PCR, the repertoire was profiled, and TCRdb retains in-frame clones only, with some absent. The data show tens of thousands of clones, over 70% seen once. Sequenced material: PBMCs. The receptor source for this set is a man over 45 in good health and CMV-seropositive. CDR3s include the opening cysteine and the closing phenylalanine or tryptophan. A D gene is named only where the DNA matches it firmly. Expanded clones get a size class; other rows say once, few or many, or leave the size out.

J gene: TRBJ1-4
V gene: TRBV7-8
clone size: once
D gene: NA
CDR3 DNA: TGTGCCAGCAGCTTACAACAGGGTACTAATGAAAAACTGTTTTTT
CDR3 protein: CASSLQQGTNEKLFF

J gene: TRBJ1-4
V gene: TRBV4-3
clone size: NA
D gene: NA
CDR3 DNA: TGCGCCAGCAGCTTCCGCGGCGCGTGCGAAAAACTGTTTTTT
CDR3 protein: CASSFRGACEKLFF

J gene: TRBJ1-2
V gene: TRBV28
clone size: NA
D gene: NA
CDR3 DNA: TGTGCCAGCAGTTTAATCCAGGGGTTTATCTATGGCTACACCTTC
CDR3 protein: CASSLIQGFIYGYTF

J gene: TRBJ1-2
V gene: TRBV7-9
clone size: NA
D gene: NA
CDR3 DNA: TGTGCCAGCAGCCGAGGCGGGATTAGAGCTAACTATGGCTACACCTTC
CDR3 protein: CASSRGGIRANYGYTF

J gene: TRBJ2-1
V gene: TRBV18
clone size: NA
D gene: NA
CDR3 DNA: TGTGCCAGCTCACCACGTCTAAACTACAATGAGCAGTTCTTC
CDR3 protein: CASSPRLNYNEQFF

J gene: TRBJ1-2
V gene: TRBV19
clone size: NA
D gene: NA
CDR3 DNA: TGTGCCAGTAGTTCAGGACAAAGAGGCTACACCTTC
CDR3 protein: CASSSGQRGYTF

J gene: TRBJ1-4
V gene: TRBV7-2
clone size: NA
D gene: NA
CDR3 DNA: TGTGCCAGCAGCTCCCTTTGGGGGGGCGGGGGAGAAAAACTGTTTTTT
CDR3 protein: CASSSLWGGGGEKLFF

J gene: TRBJ1-2
V gene: TRBV5-4
clone size: NA
D gene: TRBD1
CDR3 DNA: TGTGCCAGCAGCTCGACAGGGTCTTTTGGCTACACCTTC
CDR3 protein: CASSSTGSFGYTF

J gene: TRBJ2-7
V gene: TRBV6-1
clone size: NA
D gene: NA
CDR3 DNA: TGTGCCAGCAGTGAGAGACTGGACAGTTACGAGCAGTACTTC
CDR3 protein: CASSERLDSYEQYF

J gene: TRBJ1-4
V gene: TRBV5-5
clone size: NA
D gene: TRBD1
CDR3 DNA: TGTGCCAGCAGCAATCCGGGACAGGTTAATGAAAAACTGTTTTTT
CDR3 protein: CASSNPGQVNEKLFF

J gene: TRBJ2-7
V gene: TRBV18
clone size: NA
D gene: TRBD2
CDR3 DNA: TGTGCCAGCTCACCAGGACTAGCGAAATACGAGCAGTACTTC
CDR3 protein: CASSPGLAKYEQYF

J gene: TRBJ2-5
V gene: TRBV6-4
clone size: NA
D gene: TRBD2
CDR3 DNA: TGTGCCAGCAGCCCGGGACTAGCGGGAGGAGAGACCCAGTACTTC
CDR3 protein: CASSPGLAGGETQYF

J gene: TRBJ2-7
V gene: TRBV7-2
clone size: NA
D gene: NA
CDR3 DNA: TGTGCCAGCAGCTCGCCGGACAGATCCTACGAGCAGTACTTC
CDR3 protein: CASSSPDRSYEQYF